The 23 T cell receptor beta chains below all came from one sample that was sequenced in a study of a mutant IDH1 vaccine in newly diagnosed glioma. Noted time point: baseline, week 1 (first vaccination visit). Treatment meaning: pre-vaccination baseline after standard-of-care therapy. Libraries were prepared by immunoSEQ multiplex PCR; TCRdb keeps only in-frame clonotypes and omits some of them. This table holds about 34,000 clones, 60% to 85% found once. This material consisted of peripheral blood mononuclear cells (PBMCs), taken from a glioma patient treated with radiotherapy, temozolomide or both. The receptor set was obtained from a man aged 50 to 59 with glioma. Some clones in this sample may be carry-over from other donors' samples.

The chain couples TRBV4-3 to TRBJ2-3; TRBD2 matches 9 bases. The CDR3 has 18 residues. Trimming cost V 0 bases and J 1 base; bases outside gene matches: 8. Germline-derived CDR1 and CDR2 are LGHNA and YSLEER. The CDR3 protein is CASSQDLPTSGRTDTQYF. The CDR3, as DNA: TGCGCCAGCAGCCAAGATCTGCCGACTAGCGGCCGCACAGATACGCAGTATTTT.

V usage is TRBV2 and J usage is TRBJ2-5; no firm D call. The CDR3 length is 11 residues. V was shortened by 6 bases and J by 2 bases, with 4 bases between the two germline ends. Germline V gene lookup returns CDR1 SNHLY and CDR2 FYNNEI. The CDR3 bases are TGTGCCAGCAGCGAACAAGAGACCCAGTACTTC. This translates into CASSEQETQYF.

CDR3 coding DNA: TGTGCCAGCACCGGGTCGGGCTCGAACACCGGGGAGCTGTTTTTT. Translating gives CASTGSGSNTGELFF. The chain couples TRBV9 to TRBJ2-2; D is ambiguous. V shed 6 bases and J shed 0 bases, with 12 bases lying between them. CDR1 and CDR2 (germline): SGDLS, YYNGEE. The CDR3 covers 15 residues.

A single count supports this clone. The V call is TRBV6-4, the J call TRBJ2-5; 8 positions agree with TRBD1. Trimming at V came to 5 bases and at J to 2 bases, leaving 1 base not matched to a gene. The CDR3 runs to 13 residues. Germline V gives CDR1 MRHNA, CDR2 SNTAGT. The CDR3 spells CASSRTGQETQYF. The CDR3 DNA follows: TGTGCCAGCAGTAGGACAGGGCAAGAGACCCAGTACTTC.

J is TRBJ2-4 and V is TRBV6-1; D not certain. CDR1 and CDR2 (germline): MNHNS, SASEGT. This CDR3 comprises 18 residues. V shed 3 bases and J shed 0 bases, with 18 bases lying between them. CDR3 sequence: CASSEPLPGRIAKNIQYF. The CDR3 DNA reads as TGTGCCAGCAGTGAGCCGTTACCTGGCAGGATAGCCAAAAACATTCAGTACTTC.

The V and J genes are TRBV6-1 and TRBJ2-5; 10 bases match TRBD2. The CDR3 spans 15 residues. Germline loops: CDR1 MNHNS, CDR2 SASEGT. V was pared by 5 bases and J by 5 bases, with 8 bases of the junction left unmatched. Here the CDR3 reads CASSRSSGGWETQYF. As DNA, the CDR3 is TGTGCCAGCAGTAGGAGTAGCGGGGGGTGGGAGACCCAGTACTTC.

The DNA for the CDR3 is TGTGCCAGTTACCCGGACCGGCCCGCAAACGAGCAGTACTTC. It translates to CASYPDRPANEQYF. This chain uses TRBV2 with TRBJ2-7; D call uncertain. The CDR3 is made up of 14 amino acids. V gave up 9 bases and J gave up 5 bases, with 20 bases separating them. Per the germline V gene, CDR1 is SNHLY and CDR2 is FYNNEI.

This chain links TRBV5-4 with TRBJ1-1; no definite D call. Between the trimmed V and J ends, which lost 0 bases and 0 bases, there was a span of 6 bases. CDR1 and CDR2 (germline): SGHNT, YYREEE (reference sequence). CDR3 length: 14 residues. CDR3 sequence: CASSLDSLNTEAFF. The CDR3, as DNA: TGTGCCAGCAGCTTGGACAGCTTGAACACTGAAGCTTTCTTT.

This sequence joins TRBV7-6 and TRBJ2-5; D may be TRBD2 (5 bases). This CDR3 has 15 residues. Trimming left V 0 bases short and J 1 base short, with 9 bases between. Germline CDR1 and CDR2: SGHVS and FNYEAQ. CDR3 coding DNA: TGTGCCAGCAGCTTAGCGGTAGGGAGCCAAGAGACCCAGTACTTC. This encodes CASSLAVGSQETQYF.

This rearrangement joins TRBV28 to TRBJ1-5; TRBD1 matches at 7 bases. Looked up from germline, CDR1 is MDHEN and CDR2 is SYDVKM. This CDR3 has 14 amino acids. With 9 bases clipped from V and 1 base from J, the junction kept 6 bases outside the gene matches. CDR3 nucleotides: TGTGCCAGTACCACACAGGGGAGCAATCAGCCCCAGCATTTT. Translating it yields CASTTQGSNQPQHF.

The CDR3: CASSDGTSGSTDTQYF. The CDR3 coding sequence is TGTGCCAGCAGTGACGGGACTAGCGGGAGTACAGATACGCAGTATTTT. The rearrangement links TRBV2 to TRBJ2-3; 14 bases fit TRBD2. The CDR3 loop spans 16 amino acids. Trimming removed 3 bases from V and 3 bases from J; junction bases left unmatched: 2. In germline, CDR1 is SNHLY, CDR2 FYNNEI.

The V call is TRBV15, the J call TRBJ2-7, with 7 bases fitting TRBD1. The CDR3 consists of 15 residues. The V gene end was trimmed by 0 bases and the J gene end by 3 bases; junction bases not matched to a gene: 5. Germline V gene lookup returns CDR1 LNHNV and CDR2 YYDKDF (reference sequence). The DNA of the CDR3 is TGTGCCACCAGCAGAGATCGGGACAGACTCTACGAGCAGTACTTC. It is translated as CATSRDRDRLYEQYF.

The chain recombines TRBV7-6 with TRBJ1-3; D remains unclear. The ends were cut back, 2 bases at V and 3 bases at J, with 2 bases in the middle. Per the germline V gene, CDR1 is SGHVS and CDR2 is FNYEAQ. The CDR3 is 12 amino acids. The CDR3 here is CASSLFGNTIYF. CDR3 DNA: TGTGCCAGCAGCTTATTTGGAAACACCATATATTTT.

The rearrangement links TRBV5-1 to TRBJ1-3; no clear D. Deletions cut 0 bases from V and 0 bases from J, with 7 bases between. This CDR3 is built from 15 residues. Germline lookup yields CDR1 SGHRS and CDR2 YFSETQ. In nucleotides, the CDR3 is TGCGCCAGCAGCTTGGACGGTACCTCTGGAAACACCATATATTTT. This encodes CASSLDGTSGNTIYF.

The J gene is TRBJ1-1, the V gene TRBV5-4; D uncertain. The germline V and J ends were trimmed by 0 bases and 6 bases, with 9 bases remaining between them. The CDR3 is 13 residues long. CDR1 is SGHNT, CDR2 YYREEE, per germline (reference sequence). CDR3 coding DNA: TGTGCCAGCAGCTTGGACGTGGCCCCTGAAGCTTTCTTT. Amino acids: CASSLDVAPEAFF.

The rearrangement joins TRBV19 to TRBJ2-3; D is unresolved. Germline V gives CDR1 LNHDA, CDR2 SQIVND (reference sequence). The CDR3 has 14 amino acids. Trimming shortened V by 4 bases and J by 0 bases, and 8 bases separated the two germline ends. CDR3 loop: CASSTPSSTDTQYF. The CDR3 coding sequence is TGTGCCAGTAGTACCCCCTCAAGCACAGATACGCAGTATTTT.

The rearrangement joins TRBV7-3 to TRBJ1-2; D gene ambiguous. Trimming shortened V by 2 bases and J by 6 bases, and 13 bases separated the two germline ends. CDR1 and CDR2 (germline): SGHTA, FQGTGA. The CDR3 totals 14 residues. The DNA for the CDR3 is TGTGCCAGCAGCTTATCTGGGTACGGGGATGGCTACACCTTC. Translated: CASSLSGYGDGYTF.

The CDR3 here is CASSFSARSSYEQYF. In DNA form, the CDR3 reads TGTGCCAGCAGCTTTTCGGCGCGGAGCTCCTACGAGCAGTACTTC. V and J are TRBV5-6 and TRBJ2-7; no clear D. The CDR3 runs to 15 residues. CDR1 and CDR2 from the germline V gene are SGHDT and YYEEEE. V was pared by 2 bases and J by 0 bases, with 12 bases between. Looking up the rest from reference TRBV5-6 and TRBJ2-7 gives the full variable domain: DAGVTQSPTHLIKTRGQQVTLRCSPKSGHDTVSWYQQALGQGPQFIFQYYEEEERQRGNFPDRFSGHQFPNYSSELNVNALLLGDSALYLCASSFSARSSYEQYFGPGTRLTVT.

The chain employs TRBV11-2 and TRBJ1-1, with no clear D. In germline, CDR1 is SGHAT, CDR2 FQNNGV. The CDR3 length is 13 residues. V gave up 0 bases and J gave up 7 bases, with 9 bases separating them. The CDR3 region has the DNA TGTGCCAGCAGCTTAGAACGGCAGCTTGAAGCTTTCTTT. Protein sequence: CASSLERQLEAFF.

CDR3 coding DNA: TGTGCCAGCAATCTCAGGGAGATTAATCAGCCCCAGCATTTT. Its protein is CASNLREINQPQHF. This rearrangement joins TRBV6-5 to TRBJ1-5; D may be TRBD1 (5 bases). Germline V gene data show CDR1 as MNHEY and CDR2 as SVGAGI. The V and J ends lost 7 bases and 4 bases respectively, with 14 bases between them. The CDR3 runs to 14 residues.

V and J are TRBV11-3 and TRBJ1-1; possibly TRBD1 for D (6 bases). Trimming pared 3 bases from V and 7 bases from J, leaving 15 bases between. Looked up from germline, CDR1 is SGHNT and CDR2 is YENEEA. CDR3 length equals 14 residues. This CDR3 reads CASSLVQGLGEAFF. The CDR3 DNA follows: TGTGCCAGCAGCTTGGTACAGGGCTTAGGTGAAGCTTTCTTT.

The chain recombines TRBV7-8 with TRBJ2-2; 9 positions agree with TRBD1. V trimming: 5 bases; J trimming: 7 bases; junction bases outside the gene matches: 14. Germline values: CDR1 SGHVS, CDR2 FQNEAQ. The CDR3 has 17 amino acids. CDR3 nucleotide sequence: TGTGCCAGCAGCGTCCCCGGGACAGGGCGACTCGTCGGGGAGCTGTTTTTT. Encoded protein: CASSVPGTGRLVGELFF.

The rearrangement uses TRBV7-6 and TRBJ2-7; 7 nucleotides match TRBD2. Trimming at V came to 7 bases and at J to 5 bases, leaving 8 bases not matched to a gene. Per germline, CDR1 SGHVS and CDR2 FNYEAQ. The CDR3 has 13 residues. The CDR3 is CASTAWGGDEQYF. For the CDR3, the DNA is TGTGCCAGCACAGCGTGGGGGGGGGACGAGCAGTACTTC.